Listed below are T cell receptor beta chains from one sample, sequenced in a study of Tregs in tolerant kidney transplant recipients. Assay: immunoSEQ multiplex PCR; the TCRdb copy retains only in-frame clones and omits some. The sample holds under 85,000 clones, 85% to 90% seen once. This specimen was CD4+ T cells from blood, taken before the transplant. These receptors were collected from a human donor who received a combined kidney and bone marrow transplant. Each CDR3 is given with its conserved first and last residue. The D gene is left open where the match is weak. Rows give clone size only sometimes, using once, few, many, or a class for an expanded clone.

d_gene	j_gene	len	v_gene	abundance	CDR3nt	CDR3aa
TRBD1	TRBJ1-2	14	TRBV5-1	-	TGCGCCAGCAGCTCGAACCGGGACAGGGATGGCTACACCTTC	CASSSNRDRDGYTF
TRBD1	TRBJ2-3	16	TRBV28	once	TGTGCCAGCAGTTTATCGCAGGGGGCCCCCACAGATACGCAGTATTTT	CASSLSQGAPTDTQYF
-	TRBJ1-2	13	TRBV7-2	-	TGTGCCAGCAGCTTAGACGCCCTTACAACCTACACCTTC	CASSLDALTTYTF
-	TRBJ2-5	13	TRBV28	few	TGTGCCAGCAGTTTATACAGCCAAGAGACCCAGTACTTC	CASSLYSQETQYF
-	TRBJ2-2	14	TRBV30	-	TGTGCCTGGTCTTGGGGCCTCGTCACCGGGGAGCTGTTTTTT	CAWSWGLVTGELFF
TRBD1	TRBJ2-5	12	TRBV29-1	-	TGCAGCGGTAAGGGGGCCGAGGAGACCCAGTACTTC	CSGKGAEETQYF
TRBD1	TRBJ1-2	15	TRBV28	-	TGTGCCAGCAGTCTACCGGACAGGGGACGTTGGGGCTACACCTTC	CASSLPDRGRWGYTF
-	TRBJ2-1	16	TRBV7-9	-	TGTGCCAGCAGCTGGGGGGCAGACAGGGTCTCCAATGAGCAGTTCTTC	CASSWGADRVSNEQFF
-	TRBJ2-7	13	TRBV28	-	TGTGCCAGCAGTTTGAGCTCTTCCTACGAGCAGTACTTC	CASSLSSSYEQYF
-	TRBJ2-1	14	TRBV30	-	TGTGCCTGGAGTGTACTTGCGGGACTCAATGAGCAGTTCTTC	CAWSVLAGLNEQFF
-	TRBJ2-7	15	TRBV28	-	TGTGCCAGCAGTTTATTCCAGGGAAATCCCTACGAGCAGTACTTC	CASSLFQGNPYEQYF
TRBD1	TRBJ1-1	15	TRBV5-1	few	TGCGCCAGCAGCATGGGGACAGGGGGCAACACTGAAGCTTTCTTT	CASSMGTGGNTEAFF
TRBD2	TRBJ2-1	12	TRBV29-1	-	TGCAGCGTTGGAAGGCGGGAGGGGGAGCAGTTCTTC	CSVGRREGEQFF
-	TRBJ2-5	14	TRBV2	-	TGTGCCAGCAGCCGTTCAGCGGAGCAAGAGACCCAGTACTTC	CASSRSAEQETQYF
-	TRBJ1-2	13	TRBV28	few	TGTGCCAGCAGCATTCAGGGGTGGGATGGCTACACCTTC	CASSIQGWDGYTF
TRBD1	TRBJ2-7	16	TRBV10-2	-	TGCGCCAGCAGTAGAAGACCCGGGACAGGGGAAGCCGAGCAGTACTTC	CASSRRPGTGEAEQYF
TRBD2	TRBJ2-1	15	TRBV5-1	-	TGCGCCAGCAGCTCTAGCGGGAGGGCCATAAATGAGCAGTTCTTC	CASSSSGRAINEQFF
-	TRBJ2-2	15	TRBV27	-	TGTGCCAGCAGACTCCATGCCCAGGGGTCCGGGGAGCTGTTTTTT	CASRLHAQGSGELFF
TRBD2	TRBJ2-7	17	TRBV15	-	TGTGCCACCAGCACGGCTCTAGCGGGAGGGAGAGGCGACGAGCAGTACTTC	CATSTALAGGRGDEQYF
-	TRBJ1-1	11	TRBV28	-	TGTGCCGCCGGGACAAGTATAGAAGCTTTCTTT	CAAGTSIEAFF
TRBD1	TRBJ2-7	14	TRBV7-2	once	TGTGCCAGCACCTTAGGACAGGGATTATACGAGCAGTACTTC	CASTLGQGLYEQYF
TRBD2	TRBJ2-1	16	TRBV19	-	TGTGCCAGTAGTTTAGAGCTAGCGGTTCCCTACAATGAGCAGTTCTTC	CASSLELAVPYNEQFF
TRBD1	TRBJ2-2	14	TRBV19	medium-sized	TGTGCCAGCCAGGGACAGATGAACACCGGGGAGCTGTTTTTT	CASQGQMNTGELFF
-	TRBJ2-5	15	TRBV30	-	TGTGCCTGGACCCCTGGTCTAGCCGGACCAGAGACCCAGTACTTC	CAWTPGLAGPETQYF
TRBD1	TRBJ2-7	15	TRBV7-2	-	TGTGCCAGCAGCACTACCGGGACAGGGGCCTACGAGCAGTACTTC	CASSTTGTGAYEQYF
-	TRBJ1-5	17	TRBV28	-	TGTGCCAGCAGTTTATTCAGGGGAGTGAGTAGCAATCAGCCCCAGCATTTT	CASSLFRGVSSNQPQHF
TRBD2	TRBJ2-2	12	TRBV5-1	-	TGCGCCACTAGCGGGAACACCGGGGAGCTGTTTTTT	CATSGNTGELFF
-	TRBJ2-7	15	TRBV2	-	TGTGCCAGCAGTGAGGGCCAGCCTGGGTCCTACGAGCAGTACTTC	CASSEGQPGSYEQYF
TRBD1	TRBJ2-7	15	TRBV28	-	TGTGCCAGCAACGGTCCGGGACAGGGATCCTACGAGCAGTACTTC	CASNGPGQGSYEQYF
-	TRBJ1-5	13	TRBV5-1	-	TGCGCCAGCAGCTTGAATCCGAATCAGCCCCAGCATTTT	CASSLNPNQPQHF
-	TRBJ1-3	17	TRBV5-8	-	TGTGCCAGCAGCTCGAGGAGACAGAGCTTCTCTGGAAACACCATATATTTT	CASSSRRQSFSGNTIYF
-	TRBJ1-2	14	TRBV7-9	-	TGTGCCAGCAGCTTTGCAAGCGGATTCTATGGCTACACCTTC	CASSFASGFYGYTF
-	TRBJ1-1	14	TRBV5-1	-	TGCGCCAGCAGCTTGGTCGGGGTCGGGGCTGAAGCTTTCTTT	CASSLVGVGAEAFF
TRBD1	TRBJ2-2	17	TRBV5-1	-	TGCGCCAGCAGCAGAACAGGGGGCGCGTCGGACACCGGGGAGCTGTTTTTT	CASSRTGGASDTGELFF
TRBD2	TRBJ2-3	14	TRBV6-5	-	TGTGCCAGCAGCCAGCGGGGAGACACAGATACGCAGTATTTT	CASSQRGDTDTQYF
-	TRBJ1-2	11	TRBV6-1	-	TGTGCCAGCAGTCATAACTATGGCTACACCTTC	CASSHNYGYTF
TRBD1	TRBJ1-2	15	TRBV19	-	TGTGCCAGTAGTACCCCCGACAGGGGTTGGGGCGGCTACACCTTC	CASSTPDRGWGGYTF
-	TRBJ2-7	15	TRBV2	-	TGTGCCAGCAGTTTTAGTCTAGTACGGGGCTACGAGCAGTACTTC	CASSFSLVRGYEQYF
-	TRBJ2-2	15	TRBV5-1	-	TGCGCCAGCAGCTTGGGGGGAGCGAACACCGGGGAGCTGTTTTTT	CASSLGGANTGELFF
-	TRBJ2-1	16	TRBV7-3	-	TGTGCCAGCAGCTCTTCGGGAGAAGTCTCCTACAATGAGCAGTTCTTC	CASSSSGEVSYNEQFF
TRBD1	TRBJ2-5	15	TRBV7-9	-	TGTGCCAGCAGCTTCCGACAGGGCCAAATGGAGACCCAGTACTTC	CASSFRQGQMETQYF
TRBD2	TRBJ2-1	19	TRBV7-3	-	TGTGCCAGCAGCTTAACGAGACTAGCGGGAGGCCCTGAGGGGAATGAGCAGTTCTTC	CASSLTRLAGGPEGNEQFF